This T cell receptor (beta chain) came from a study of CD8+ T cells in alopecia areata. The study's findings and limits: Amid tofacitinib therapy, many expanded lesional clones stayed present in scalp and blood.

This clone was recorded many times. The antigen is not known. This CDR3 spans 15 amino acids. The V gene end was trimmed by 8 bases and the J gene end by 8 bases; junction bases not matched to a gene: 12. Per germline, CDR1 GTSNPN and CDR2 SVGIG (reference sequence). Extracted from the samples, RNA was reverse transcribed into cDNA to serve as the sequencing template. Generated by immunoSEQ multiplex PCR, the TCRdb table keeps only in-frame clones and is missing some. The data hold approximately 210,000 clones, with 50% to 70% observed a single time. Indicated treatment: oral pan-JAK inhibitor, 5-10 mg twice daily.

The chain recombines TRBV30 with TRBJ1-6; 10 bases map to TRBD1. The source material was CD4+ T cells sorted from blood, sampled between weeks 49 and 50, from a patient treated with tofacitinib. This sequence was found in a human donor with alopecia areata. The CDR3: CAKRDRGTVDSPLHF. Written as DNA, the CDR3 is TGTGCCAAACGGGACAGGGGTACGGTTGATTCACCCCTCCACTTT. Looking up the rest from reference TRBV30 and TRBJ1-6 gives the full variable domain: SQTIHQWPATLVQPVGSPLSLECTVEGTSNPNLYWYRQAAGRGLQLLFYSVGIGQISSEVPQNLSASRPQDRQFILSSKKLLLSDSGFYLCAKRDRGTVDSPLHFGNGTRLTVT.